This T cell receptor beta chain is from a study of vaccination effects on CD4 cells after COVID-19. Antigen-specific CD4+ T cells were expanded with viral peptide pools in the ViraFEST assay before sequencing. The authors isolated CD4+ T cells after roughly 10 days of culture. Neither prior SARS-CoV-2 infection nor positive nucleocapsid antibodies were present in the vaccine recipients. Cultures used a few million PBMC per well, 7.5 to 10 IU/ml IL-2 and 10 ug/ml peptides. In the cultures, half the medium was exchanged for IL-2 medium on days 3 and 7. This CDR3 has 13 residues. Germline trimming cut 5 bases from V and 5 bases from J; bases unmatched to any gene: 4. From germline, CDR1 is LNHDA and CDR2 SQIVND (reference sequence). Of note for this clone: Its antigen is as yet unknown.

TCRdb's copy holds only in-frame clones and misses some; the assay was immunoSEQ multiplex PCR. The sample shows fewer than 30,000 clones, roughly two thirds of them seen only once. This sequence was found in a human donor who received a COVID-19 vaccine. The chain has TRBV19 and TRBJ2-5, with 8 nucleotides matching TRBD2. The material was CD4+ T cells from PBMCs cultured with SARS-CoV-2 spike peptides, obtained before COVID-19 vaccination. The CDR3 protein is CASSPRLAETQYF. The CDR3 coding sequence is TGTGCCAGTAGTCCGAGACTAGCGGAGACCCAGTACTTC.